The 5 T cell receptor beta chains below come from one sample, sequenced in a study of tumor-infiltrating lymphocytes in oesophageal squamous cell carcinoma. TCRdb re-derived calls from the PCR reads in MiXCR, one entry per CDR3 protein. This table has 8,500 to 11,000 distinct CDR3 sequences, roughly 60% appearing once. Sequencing was done on a sample of esophageal tumor tissue. The receptor source for this set is a female donor with esophageal squamous cell carcinoma.

The rearrangement joins TRBV6-6 to TRBJ2-7, with D uncertain. The germline V and J ends were trimmed by 2 bases and 7 bases, with 12 bases remaining between them. Germline CDR1 and CDR2: MNHNY and SVGAGI (reference sequence). The CDR3 has 13 residues. The CDR3 protein is CASSYRVDNEQYF. The CDR3 bases are TGTGCCAGCAGTTACAGGGTCGACAATGAGCAGTACTTC.

This clonotype was seen at least ten times. The genes are TRBV27 and TRBJ2-3; a possible D gene is TRBD1 (6 bases). Trimming shortened V by 4 bases and J by 6 bases, and 20 bases separated the two germline ends. CDR1 is MNHEY and CDR2 is SMNVEV in the germline V gene (reference sequence). The length of the CDR3 is 16 residues. The CDR3 coding sequence is TGTGCCAGCAGTTCCTACAGGGATCATAGTGTGGATACGCAGTATTTT. Protein: CASSSYRDHSVDTQYF.

The gene calls are TRBV11-2 and TRBJ2-5; the D is unclear. CDR1 and CDR2 (germline): SGHAT, FQNNGV. The length of the CDR3 is 12 residues. V lost 0 bases and J lost 11, with 10 bases in between. The CDR3 sequence: CASSLEYNEQYF. In nucleotides, the CDR3 is TGTGCCAGCAGCTTAGAGTACAATGAGCAGTACTTC. Full variable domain (outside the CDR3, taken from reference TRBV11-2 and TRBJ2-5): EAGVAQSPRYKIIEKRQSVAFWCNPISGHATLYWYQQILGQGPKLLIQFQNNGVVDDSQLPKDRFSAERLKGVDSTLKIQPAKLEDSAVYLCASSLEYNEQYFGPGTRLLVL.

The CDR3 DNA reads as TGTGCCAGCAAAGCGCTAGCGGCCTACAATGAGCAGTTCTTC. Protein sequence: CASKALAAYNEQFF. The chain has TRBV27 and TRBJ2-5; 7 nucleotides line up with TRBD2. Judging by the DNA end, TRBJ2-1 fits better; the J call may be wrong. Germline values: CDR1 MNHEY, CDR2 SMNVEV (reference sequence). There are 14 residues in the CDR3.

This chain links TRBV24-1 with TRBJ2-4; D remains unclear. The end of the DNA is better explained by TRBJ2-1, so the J call may be wrong. Germline assignment: CDR1 KGHDR and CDR2 SFDVKD. The CDR3 has 13 residues. The CDR3 DNA reads as TGTGCCACCAGTGATACAACCTCCTACGAGCAGTTCTTC. Encoded protein: CATSDTTSYEQFF.